This T cell receptor (beta chain) derives from a study of cytotoxic CD8 clonotypes in ibrutinib-treated CLL. This clone was recorded a few times. TCRdb's copy holds only in-frame clones and misses some; the assay was immunoSEQ multiplex PCR. The sample lists approximately 190,000 clones, 60% to 80% occurring once. Deletions cut 1 base from V and 7 bases from J, with 5 bases between. Germline V gene lookup returns CDR1 LNHDA and CDR2 SQIVND (reference sequence). The CDR3 contains 12 residues. The receptor was derived from a human donor with chronic lymphocytic leukemia. Sequences were derived from PBMCs, sampled after 12 months of ibrutinib treatment. The V and J genes are TRBV19 and TRBJ1-5, with D hard to call. Here the CDR3 reads CASSIAGQPQHF. The CDR3 DNA reads as TGTGCCAGTAGTATAGCTGGGCAGCCCCAGCATTTT.